These 32 T cell receptor beta chains were all obtained from the same sample, sequenced in a study of cytomegalovirus exposure and HLA in healthy donors. Use of 60 Vbeta and 13 Jbeta primers characterized the PCR. The data were produced by immunoSEQ multiplex PCR, yet TCRdb's version contains in-frame clones alone and is incomplete. The sample holds 95,000 to 150,000 clones; roughly 9% are singletons and the top ten take 6%. The sample taken for sequencing was PBMCs. The receptors were sampled from a middle-aged woman in good health and CMV-seropositive.

Here the CDR3 reads CASSLLNSGGADTQYF. DNA of the CDR3: TGTGCCAGCAGCCTCCTTAATAGCGGGGGCGCAGATACGCAGTATTTT. V is TRBV2 and J is TRBJ2-3; 9 bases match TRBD2. The CDR3 is 16 residues long. V lost 6 bases, J lost 4 bases, and 11 bases stayed unmatched. The germline V gene has CDR1 SNHLY and CDR2 FYNNEI.

This chain uses TRBV7-6 with TRBJ2-1, with TRBD1 matching over 7 bases. The CDR3 has 15 amino acids. Germline V gene sequence: CDR1 SGHVS, CDR2 FNYEAQ. The V and J ends lost 4 bases and 2 bases, in that order; junction bases with no gene match: 5. CDR3 sequence (DNA): TGTGCCAGCAGCTCCGGGACAGAAACCTACAATGAGCAGTTCTTC. Translating gives CASSSGTETYNEQFF.

Only a few counts were recorded for this clone. The rearrangement joins TRBV19 to TRBJ1-2; D not certain. V lost 3 bases and J 12 bases, leaving 8 bases between the germline ends. The germline V gene has CDR1 LNHDA and CDR2 SQIVND (reference sequence). The CDR3 consists of 10 residues. CDR3: CASSIPGDTF. The DNA of the CDR3 is TGTGCCAGTAGTATTCCCGGTGACACCTTC.

In this sample, this clone turned up a few times. One end of the junction is discordant with germline, which a read error may explain. The chain is built from TRBV6-6 and TRBJ2-7; possible D gene TRBD2, 7 bases. Germline CDR1 MNHNY, CDR2 SVGAGI (reference sequence). The CDR3 runs 14 residues. For the CDR3, the DNA is TGTGCCAGCTTGGGGGGCGGGAGCTCCTACGGGCAGTACTTC. It codes for CASLGGGSSYGQYF.

This clone has a handful of counts. The chain is built from TRBV7-9 and TRBJ2-3, with D maybe TRBD1 (6 bases). The CDR3 has 19 residues. Germline V gene lookup returns CDR1 SEHNR and CDR2 FQNEAQ (reference sequence). V was pared by 3 bases and J by 3 bases, with 25 bases between. CDR3 amino acids: CASSFPQRQVGTGTDTQYF. The CDR3 DNA reads TGTGCCAGCAGCTTTCCCCAGAGACAGGTGGGGACGGGGACAGATACGCAGTATTTT.

This clone was seen more than once but under ten times. The chain joins TRBV30 to TRBJ1-1, with D unresolved. Trimming stripped 0 bases from V and 1 base from J, with 9 bases between. CDR1 GTSNPN and CDR2 SVGIG come from the germline V gene (reference sequence). The CDR3 loop spans 14 amino acids. CDR3 sequence reads: CAWSVTMRNTEAFF. CDR3 in DNA: TGTGCCTGGAGTGTCACGATGAGGAACACTGAAGCTTTCTTT.

In nucleotides, the CDR3 is TGCGCCAGCAGTTCCGGGACAGGGGTTAGAGGCTACACCTTC. Residues: CASSSGTGVRGYTF. The genes are TRBV5-1 and TRBJ1-2, with 10 bases fitting TRBD1. Per the germline V gene, CDR1 is SGHRS and CDR2 is YFSETQ. The trim removed 5 bases at V and 8 bases at J, leaving 9 bases unmatched. CDR3 length: 14 amino acids.

This clone was seen only a few times. CDR3 nucleotides: TGTGCCAGCAGCTTAGGTAGAAGCTCTGGGGCCAACGTCCTGACTTTC. Translating gives CASSLGRSSGANVLTF. The chain recombines TRBV7-3 with TRBJ2-6; no reliable D call. V was clipped by 2 bases and J by 0 bases, with 8 bases between them. This CDR3 region has 16 residues. Germline-derived CDR1 and CDR2 are SGHTA and FQGTGA.

This clone was detected a few times. CDR3 nucleotide sequence: TGTGCCAGCAGCTGGGACCGGGACAGTGTCTATGGCTACACCTTC. Protein: CASSWDRDSVYGYTF. The chain has TRBV5-8 and TRBJ1-2; 7 bases map to TRBD1. J gave up 4 bases and V 3 bases, and 9 bases lay outside the gene matches. CDR1 is SGHTS and CDR2 is YDEGEE in the germline V gene. The CDR3 totals 15 residues.

This clone was recorded a few times. This sequence joins TRBV10-3 and TRBJ2-1; 11 bases map to TRBD2. V lost 2 bases and J lost 0; bases outside the gene matches: 3. CDR3 size: 17 residues. The germline V gene has CDR1 ENHRY and CDR2 SYGVKD. The CDR3 bases are TGTGCCATCAGTGAGCTAGCGGGGGGATACTCCTACAATGAGCAGTTCTTC. It codes for CAISELAGGYSYNEQFF.

The chain has TRBV6-1 and TRBJ2-3; 7 bases agree with TRBD1. Trimming cost V 5 bases and J 2 bases; bases outside gene matches: 7. The CDR3 covers 15 residues. The germline V gene has CDR1 MNHNS and CDR2 SASEGT. CDR3 protein: CASSLQGVVTDTQYF. The CDR3 DNA follows: TGTGCCAGCAGTCTGCAGGGGGTGGTCACAGATACGCAGTATTTT.

This clone was counted only a few times. The CDR3 DNA sequence: TGTGCCAGCTGGGGACAGGGAGCGAACAATGAGCAGTTCTTC. Its protein product is CASWGQGANNEQFF. The rearrangement joins TRBV18 to TRBJ2-1, with 9 nucleotides matching TRBD1. V gave up 7 bases and J gave up 5 bases; unmatched junction bases: 6. Germline values: CDR1 KGHSH, CDR2 LQKENI. The CDR3 contains 14 residues.

The chain joins TRBV4-1 to TRBJ2-1, with TRBD2 identical over 8 bases. The CDR3 runs 13 residues. V lost 5 bases to trimming and J lost 8 bases; unmatched junction nucleotides: 5. Germline CDR1 is MGHRA and CDR2 is YSYEKL. As DNA, the CDR3 is TGCGCCAGCAGCATAACTAGCGGTTATGAGCAGTTCTTC. Its translation: CASSITSGYEQFF.

This clone was observed a few times. This sequence joins TRBV7-9 and TRBJ2-7, with no clear D. The CDR3 extends over 14 amino acids. Germline CDR1 is SEHNR and CDR2 is FQNEAQ (reference sequence). V lost 5 bases to trimming and J lost 0 bases, with 11 bases between them. The CDR3 region is CASSPDGSSYEQYF. The CDR3 region has the DNA TGTGCCAGCAGCCCAGATGGCAGCTCCTACGAGCAGTACTTC.

This chain connects TRBV11-2 to TRBJ2-7; TRBD1 matches 9 bases. The CDR3 consists of 15 residues. Germline loops: CDR1 SGHAT, CDR2 FQNNGV. The junction had 11 bases not matched to a gene; V was cut back by 6 bases and J by 5 bases. The CDR3 protein is CASSSNRGRIHEQYF. The CDR3, as DNA: TGTGCCAGCAGTTCCAACAGGGGGCGCATCCACGAGCAGTACTTC.

This clone was observed a handful of times. This chain uses TRBV7-8 with TRBJ1-1, with 9 bases fitting TRBD1. Germline assignment: CDR1 SGHVS and CDR2 FQNEAQ. Losses at the gene ends were 5 bases for V and 5 bases for J; bases not matched to a gene: 6. The CDR3 is 14 residues long. The CDR3 sequence: CASSRDRDWTEAFF. The CDR3 DNA sequence: TGTGCCAGCAGCCGGGACAGGGATTGGACTGAAGCTTTCTTT.

The sample holds a few counts of this clone. V usage is TRBV20-1 and J usage is TRBJ1-4, with D possibly TRBD1 on 6 matching bases. The CDR3 totals 11 residues. With 4 bases removed from V and 8 bases from J, the gap between germline ends came to 8 bases. The V gene's germline CDR1 is DFQATT and CDR2 SNEGSKA (reference sequence). CDR3 sequence reads: CSATTGEKLFF. The CDR3 nucleotides read TGCAGTGCTACAACAGGGGAAAAACTGTTTTTT.

This clone was seen a few times. The rearrangement joins TRBV9 to TRBJ2-7, with TRBD2 as a possible D gene (5 bases). This CDR3 has 14 residues. Germline CDR1 is SGDLS and CDR2 is YYNGEE. V was clipped by 4 bases and J by 4 bases, with 15 bases between them. The CDR3 bases are TGTGCCAGCAGCCAAGGGAGTACCACGTACGAGCAGTACTTC. Translating it yields CASSQGSTTYEQYF.

The V call is TRBV9, the J call TRBJ1-1, with a weak D call TRBD1 (5 bases). The CDR3 has 12 amino acids. Per germline, CDR1 SGDLS and CDR2 YYNGEE. Trimming removed 2 bases from V and 5 bases from J, with 7 bases in between. CDR3: CASSVGGTEAFF. CDR3 coding DNA: TGTGCCAGCAGCGTCGGGGGTACTGAAGCTTTCTTT.

This clone came up a few times. J is TRBJ1-6 and V is TRBV11-2; D not resolved. The CDR3 has 13 residues. Germline V lookup: CDR1 SGHAT, CDR2 FQNNGV. Between the trimmed V and J ends, which lost 4 bases and 4 bases, there was a span of 5 bases. The chain's CDR3 is CASSSPYNSPLHF. In nucleotides, the CDR3 is TGTGCCAGCAGCTCCCCTTATAATTCACCCCTCCACTTT.

V usage is TRBV5-1 and J usage is TRBJ2-7, with TRBD1 matching over 8 bases. V was clipped by 4 bases and J by 2 bases; unmatched bases: 5. The CDR3 has 14 residues. From germline, CDR1 is SGHRS and CDR2 YFSETQ. The CDR3 loop is CASSPQGDPYEQYF. The DNA of the CDR3 is TGCGCCAGCAGCCCACAGGGGGACCCCTACGAGCAGTACTTC.

The V call is TRBV30, the J call TRBJ1-2; D unclear. This CDR3 comprises 13 residues. Trimming shortened V by 0 bases and J by 5 bases, and 10 bases separated the two germline ends. Germline loops: CDR1 GTSNPN, CDR2 SVGIG (reference sequence). CDR3 sequence: CAWSVGSVYGYTF. Here the CDR3 DNA reads TGTGCCTGGAGTGTCGGCAGCGTTTATGGCTACACCTTC.

This clone has a handful of counts. The gene calls are TRBV27 and TRBJ1-1; 9 bases map to TRBD1. The CDR3 has 13 residues. V gave up 9 bases and J gave up 1 base; unmatched junction bases: 3. From germline, CDR1 is MNHEY and CDR2 SMNVEV (reference sequence). This chain's CDR3 is CASGTGPNTEAFF. CDR3 nucleotide sequence: TGTGCCAGTGGGACAGGGCCGAACACTGAAGCTTTCTTT.

This clone was seen a few times. The chain joins TRBV27 to TRBJ2-3; TRBD2 aligns across 12 bases. The V and J ends lost 6 bases and 4 bases, in that order; junction bases with no gene match: 5. CDR1 and CDR2 from the germline V gene are MNHEY and SMNVEV (reference sequence). The CDR3 consists of 15 residues. For the CDR3, the DNA is TGTGCCAGCAGCCAGACTAGCGGGGGAGCAGATACGCAGTATTTT. Its translation: CASSQTSGGADTQYF.

This clone has just a few counts. The chain carries TRBV6-5 and TRBJ1-1; perhaps TRBD1 as D (6 bases). The CDR3 runs 12 residues. From germline, CDR1 is MNHEY and CDR2 SVGAGI. Trimming took 6 bases from V and 4 from J, leaving 9 bases between them. DNA of the CDR3: TGTGCCAGCAGGCGGGGGCCCACTGAAGCTTTCTTT. Encoded protein: CASRRGPTEAFF.

This clone was counted a few times. The gene calls are TRBV4-2 and TRBJ2-5; 10 bases line up with TRBD2. Germline assignment: CDR1 LGHNA and CDR2 YNFKEQ. CDR3 length: 20 amino acids. V shed 2 bases, J shed 2 bases, and the junction held 17 bases outside the gene matches. CDR3 in amino acids: CASSQISGGLHRPSQETQYF. The CDR3 DNA follows: TGTGCCAGCAGCCAAATTAGCGGGGGGCTCCACCGTCCGAGTCAAGAGACCCAGTACTTC.

This chain links TRBV12-5 with TRBJ1-4, with D hard to call. Germline assignment: CDR1 LGHNT and CDR2 FRNRAP. Trimming removed 3 bases from V and 5 bases from J, with 22 bases in between. The CDR3 is 18 residues long. The CDR3 is CASGFYIGSEAENEKLFF. The CDR3 DNA reads as TGTGCTAGTGGTTTCTACATCGGGTCGGAGGCGGAGAATGAAAAACTGTTTTTT.

CDR3 loop: CASSDGAGGGSYNEQFF. CDR3 nucleotide sequence: TGTGCCAGCAGTGACGGGGCGGGGGGAGGCTCCTACAATGAGCAGTTCTTC. J is TRBJ2-1 and V is TRBV6-4; 8 nucleotides agree with TRBD2. V was clipped by 2 bases and J by 0 bases; unmatched bases: 6. Germline CDR1 MRHNA, CDR2 SNTAGT. This CDR3 has 17 amino acids.

The chain has TRBV11-2 and TRBJ1-1; a weak D match, TRBD1 (5 bases). This CDR3 has 12 amino acids. The germline CDR1 and CDR2 sequences are SGHAT and FQNNGV. The V end lost 5 bases, the J end lost 10 bases, and 14 bases lay between the germline ends. CDR3 protein: CASSPPDRTAFF. CDR3 DNA: TGTGCCAGCAGCCCACCCGACAGAACAGCTTTCTTT.

This clone has just a few counts. The CDR3 is CASSLFDGANSPLHF. CDR3 nucleotide sequence: TGTGCCAGCAGCTTATTCGACGGAGCGAATTCACCCCTCCACTTT. The chain carries TRBV7-9 and TRBJ1-6; no firm D call. The CDR3 has 15 amino acids. CDR1 is SEHNR, CDR2 FQNEAQ, per germline (reference sequence). The V gene lost 2 bases and the J gene lost 7 bases, with 12 bases spanning the gap.

The CDR3 DNA follows: TGTGCCAGCAGTGACATCCCAGGGACAGGGGGCACTGAAGCTTTCTTT. Translated, it gives CASSDIPGTGGTEAFF. The genes are TRBV6-4 and TRBJ1-1; 11 bases align to TRBD1. Trimming removed 2 bases from V and 4 bases from J; junction bases left unmatched: 6. The length of the CDR3 is 16 residues. The germline V gene encodes CDR1 MRHNA and CDR2 SNTAGT.

This sequence joins TRBV29-1 and TRBJ2-3; possible D gene TRBD1, 6 bases. Trimming removed 6 bases at V and 5 bases at J, with 12 bases between. CDR1 SQVTM and CDR2 ANQGSEA come from the germline V gene. This CDR3 region has 12 residues. Here the CDR3 reads CSVYRGGDTQYF. For the CDR3, the DNA is TGCAGCGTCTACCGAGGGGGAGATACGCAGTATTTT.